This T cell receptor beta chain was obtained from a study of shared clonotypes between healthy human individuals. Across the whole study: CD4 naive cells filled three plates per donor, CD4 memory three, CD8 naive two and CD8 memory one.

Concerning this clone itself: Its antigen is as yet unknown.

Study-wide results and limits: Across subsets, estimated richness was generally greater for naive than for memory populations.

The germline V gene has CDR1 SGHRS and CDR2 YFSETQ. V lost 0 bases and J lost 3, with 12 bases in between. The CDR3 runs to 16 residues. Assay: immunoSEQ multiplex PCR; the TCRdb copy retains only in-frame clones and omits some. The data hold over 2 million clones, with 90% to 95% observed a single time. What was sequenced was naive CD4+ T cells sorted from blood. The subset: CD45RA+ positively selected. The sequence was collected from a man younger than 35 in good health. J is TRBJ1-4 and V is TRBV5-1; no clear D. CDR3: CASSLGSNGANEKLFF. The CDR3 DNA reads TGCGCCAGCAGCTTGGGTTCAAACGGGGCTAATGAAAAACTGTTTTTT.